Each of the 9 T cell receptor beta chains below was sequenced from the same sample in a study of T-cell reconstitution after alpha-beta-depleted transplantation in children. A TCRbeta library incorporating unique molecular identifiers was prepared. In TCRdb, the PCR reads were re-called with MiXCR into one record per CDR3 protein. The sample includes a few hundred thousand distinct CDR3 sequences, 8% to 9.5% of them seen just once. Sequenced material: PBMCs from the stem cell graft donor, taken from the stem cell graft. These receptors all stem from a human donor who donated a stem cell graft to a child with acute lymphoblastic leukemia.

This clonotype was found many times. This sequence joins TRBV5-1 and TRBJ2-5; D unclear. CDR1 is SGHRS and CDR2 is YFSETQ in the germline V gene. The CDR3 runs 12 residues. V lost 3 bases to trimming and J lost 3 bases, with 6 bases between them. The CDR3 here is CASSWAEETQYF. The CDR3 DNA is TGCGCCAGCAGCTGGGCAGAAGAGACCCAGTACTTC. Combining the CDR3 with reference TRBV5-1 and TRBJ2-5 gives the whole variable domain KAGVTQTPRYLIKTRGQQVTLSCSPISGHRSVSWYQQTPGQGLQFLFEYFSETQRNKGNFPGRFSGRQFSNSRSEMNVSTLELGDSALYLCASSWAEETQYFGPGTRLLVL.

This clonotype has just a few counts. V usage is TRBV29-1 and J usage is TRBJ2-5; TRBD1 agrees at 11 bases. Losses at the gene ends were 7 bases for V and 3 bases for J; bases not matched to a gene: 4. Germline V CDR1 and CDR2: SQVTM, ANQGSEA. CDR3 length: 13 amino acids. The CDR3 DNA reads TGCAGCGCTTGGACAGGGGGCAAAGAGACCCAGTACTTC. The encoded protein is CSAWTGGKETQYF.

This clonotype was counted a few times. The chain couples TRBV27 to TRBJ2-5; possible D gene TRBD1, 5 bases. The CDR3 is 14 amino acids. Germline values: CDR1 MNHEY, CDR2 SMNVEV (reference sequence). Trimming shortened V by 6 bases and J by 4 bases, and 15 bases separated the two germline ends. The DNA of the CDR3 is TGTGCCAGCAGCGGACACCAGACGGCAGAGACCCAGTACTTC. This gives the protein CASSGHQTAETQYF.

This clonotype came up many times. This chain uses TRBV20-1 with TRBJ2-1, with D unclear. V was clipped by 2 bases and J by 4 bases, with 3 bases between them. Per germline, CDR1 DFQATT and CDR2 SNEGSKA (reference sequence). The CDR3 length is 11 residues. In DNA form, the CDR3 reads TGCAGTGCTAGAAGATACAATGAGCAGTTCTTC. Amino acid sequence: CSARRYNEQFF.

The sample holds many counts of this clonotype. This chain links TRBV29-1 with TRBJ1-2, with D hard to call. V shed 7 bases and J shed 2 bases, with 11 bases lying between them. Germline CDR1 and CDR2: SQVTM and ANQGSEA. CDR3 length: 12 residues. The CDR3 DNA reads as TGCAGCGCCGCGGCAGGAAACTATGGCTACACCTTC. It encodes CSAAAGNYGYTF.

The V call is TRBV29-1, the J call TRBJ2-6; possibly TRBD1 for D (6 bases). V was trimmed by 3 bases and J by 0 bases, leaving 9 bases between them. The CDR3 covers 15 residues. Germline CDR1 and CDR2: SQVTM and ANQGSEA. The CDR3 nucleotides are TGCAGCGTTGAGAAAGGGGGCTCTGGGGCCAACGTCCTGACTTTC. Translation: CSVEKGGSGANVLTF.

This clonotype was detected ten times or more. The CDR3: CASSYRRGGQETQYF. The CDR3 DNA reads TGTGCCAGCAGTTACAGGCGGGGGGGCCAAGAGACCCAGTACTTC. The chain combines TRBV6-5 with TRBJ2-5, with TRBD2 matching over 9 bases. The ends lost 2 bases at V and 1 base at J; junction bases unmatched: 2. Looked up from germline, CDR1 is MNHEY and CDR2 is SVGAGI. The CDR3 covers 15 residues.

The chain is built from TRBV15 and TRBJ1-5; a weak D match, TRBD1 (5 bases). V lost 8 bases, J lost 3 bases, and 20 bases lay in between. In germline, CDR1 is LNHNV, CDR2 YYDKDF (reference sequence). The CDR3 is made up of 16 amino acids. This chain's CDR3 is CATGVTGRLDNQPQHF. CDR3 nucleotides: TGTGCCACCGGGGTCACAGGACGTCTTGACAATCAGCCCCAGCATTTT.

The genes are TRBV7-2 and TRBJ2-7, with 9 bases matching TRBD1. Germline V gene data show CDR1 as SGHTA and CDR2 as FQGNSA. This CDR3 contains 14 residues. After removal of 5 bases from V and 7 bases from J, the junction contained 9 bases not matched to a gene. DNA of the CDR3: TGTGCCAGCAGCACGGGACAGGGCCTAAAAGAGCAGTACTTC. Translated, it gives CASSTGQGLKEQYF.